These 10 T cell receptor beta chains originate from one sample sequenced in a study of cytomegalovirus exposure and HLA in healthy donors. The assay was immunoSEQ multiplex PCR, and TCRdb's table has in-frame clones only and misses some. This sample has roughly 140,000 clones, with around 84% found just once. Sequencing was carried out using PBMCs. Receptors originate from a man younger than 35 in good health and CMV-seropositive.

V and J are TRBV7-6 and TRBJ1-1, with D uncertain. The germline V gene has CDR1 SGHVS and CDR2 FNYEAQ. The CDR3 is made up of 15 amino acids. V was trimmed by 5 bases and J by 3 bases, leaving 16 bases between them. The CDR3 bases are TGTGCCAGCAGCCGAGGCGGGCGGGGTGACACTGAAGCTTTCTTT. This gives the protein CASSRGGRGDTEAFF.

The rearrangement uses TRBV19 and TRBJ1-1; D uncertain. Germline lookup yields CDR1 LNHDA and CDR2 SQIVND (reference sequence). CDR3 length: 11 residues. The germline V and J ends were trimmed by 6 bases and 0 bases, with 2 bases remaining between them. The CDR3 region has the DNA TGTGCCAGTAGCGTGAACACTGAAGCTTTCTTT. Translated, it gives CASSVNTEAFF.

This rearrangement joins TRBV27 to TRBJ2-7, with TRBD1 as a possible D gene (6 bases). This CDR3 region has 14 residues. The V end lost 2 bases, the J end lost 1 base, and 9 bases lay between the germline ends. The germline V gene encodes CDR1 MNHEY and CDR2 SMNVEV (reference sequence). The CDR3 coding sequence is TGTGCCAGCAGTTTAAGACAGGCGTCCTACGAGCAGTACTTC. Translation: CASSLRQASYEQYF.

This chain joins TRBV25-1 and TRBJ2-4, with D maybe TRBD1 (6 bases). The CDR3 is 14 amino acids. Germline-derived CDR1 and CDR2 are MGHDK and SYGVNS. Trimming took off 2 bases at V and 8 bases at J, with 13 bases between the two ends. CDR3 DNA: TGTGCCAGCAGTGAAGGCAGGGGCTGGGACATTCAGTACTTC. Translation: CASSEGRGWDIQYF.

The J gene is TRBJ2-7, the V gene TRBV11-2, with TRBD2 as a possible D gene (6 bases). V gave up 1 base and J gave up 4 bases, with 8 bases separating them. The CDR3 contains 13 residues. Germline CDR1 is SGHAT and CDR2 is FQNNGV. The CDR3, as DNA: TGTGCCAGCAGCTTAGGCGGGGATTACGAGCAGTACTTC. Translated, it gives CASSLGGDYEQYF.

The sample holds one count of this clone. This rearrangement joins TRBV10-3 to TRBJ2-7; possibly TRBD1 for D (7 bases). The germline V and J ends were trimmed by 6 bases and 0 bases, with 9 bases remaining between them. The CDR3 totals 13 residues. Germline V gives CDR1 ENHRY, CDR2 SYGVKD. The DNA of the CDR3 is TGTGCCATCAGGCGGGACAGCTCCTACGAGCAGTACTTC. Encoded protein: CAIRRDSSYEQYF.

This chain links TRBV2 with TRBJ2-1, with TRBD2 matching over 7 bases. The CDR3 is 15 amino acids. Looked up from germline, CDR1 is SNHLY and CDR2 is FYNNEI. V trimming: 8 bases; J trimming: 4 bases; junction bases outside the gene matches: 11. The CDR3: CASGREGVAYNEQFF. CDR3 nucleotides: TGTGCCAGCGGGAGGGAGGGAGTAGCTTACAATGAGCAGTTCTTC.

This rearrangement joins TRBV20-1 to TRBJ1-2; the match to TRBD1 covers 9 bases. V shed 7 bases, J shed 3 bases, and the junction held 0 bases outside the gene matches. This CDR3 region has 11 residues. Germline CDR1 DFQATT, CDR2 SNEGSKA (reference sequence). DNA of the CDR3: TGCAGTGGGACAGGGGACTATGGCTACACCTTC. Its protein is CSGTGDYGYTF.

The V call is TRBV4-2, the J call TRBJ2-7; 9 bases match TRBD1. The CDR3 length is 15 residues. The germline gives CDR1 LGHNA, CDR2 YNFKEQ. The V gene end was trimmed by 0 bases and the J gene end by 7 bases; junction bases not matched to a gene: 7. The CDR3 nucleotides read TGTGCCAGCAGCCAAGAGGGACAGGGCTTTAATGAGCAGTACTTC. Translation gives CASSQEGQGFNEQYF.

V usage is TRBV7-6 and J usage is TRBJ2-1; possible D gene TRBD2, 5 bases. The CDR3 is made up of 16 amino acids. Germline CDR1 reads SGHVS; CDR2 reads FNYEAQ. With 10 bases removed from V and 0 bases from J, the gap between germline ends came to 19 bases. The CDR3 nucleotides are TGTGCCACTCAGCTGGCCGAGGGCCGCTCCTACAATGAGCAGTTCTTC. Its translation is CATQLAEGRSYNEQFF.